Shown below are 20 T cell receptor beta chains from a single sample sequenced in a study of identical twins (dated by TCRdb to between 2015 and 2016). Library preparation employed 5' RACE. The instrument given in TCRdb is Illumina HiSeq 2000. In TCRdb, the public reads were trimmed at Q25 with fastp and aligned with MiXCR, with productive beta chains retained. Identical CDR3 protein sequences are pooled into one entry, listed with their most common genes and DNA. The sample contains about 430,000 distinct CDR3 sequences, less than 20% of them found a single time. The ten most abundant clones make up roughly an eighth of the sample. Sequenced input: naive T cells sorted from blood. This specimen's cell subset or site label, interpreted: cells isolated with a human naive T-cell isolation kit. These receptors were collected from a middle-aged man in good health.

This clonotype occurred many times. The chain carries TRBV3-1 and TRBJ2-1, with 8 positions matching TRBD2. CDR1 and CDR2 from the germline V gene are LGHDT and YNNKEL (reference sequence). The CDR3 spans 14 residues. Trimming removed 4 bases from V and 9 bases from J; junction bases left unmatched: 8. The CDR3 sequence is CASSPQTTSAEQFF. The CDR3 DNA reads TGTGCCAGCAGCCCACAGACGACTAGCGCTGAGCAGTTCTTC.

The rearrangement uses TRBV20-1 and TRBJ2-3, with TRBD2 identical over 10 bases. The CDR3 length is 15 residues. The V and J ends lost 1 base and 1 base, in that order; junction bases with no gene match: 2. CDR1 and CDR2 from the germline V gene are DFQATT and SNEGSKA (reference sequence). The CDR3 here is CSARAGTSGTDTQYF. CDR3 DNA sequence: TGCAGTGCTAGAGCCGGGACTAGCGGCACAGATACGCAGTATTTT.

The chain has TRBV11-2 and TRBJ2-6, with TRBD1 matching over 8 bases. Germline lookup yields CDR1 SGHAT and CDR2 FQNNGV. CDR3 length: 19 residues. V was clipped by 4 bases and J by 2 bases; unmatched bases: 13. CDR3 coding DNA: TGTGCCAGCAGCTCACCAGTCGGCAGGGGGCGCACTGGGGCCAACGTCCTGACTTTC. Its protein is CASSSPVGRGRTGANVLTF.

The sample holds many counts of this clonotype. The chain carries TRBV4-2 and TRBJ2-1; D might be TRBD1 (5 bases). V was cut by 0 bases and J by 8 bases, with 11 bases left in between. Germline V CDR1 and CDR2: LGHNA, YNFKEQ. This CDR3 region has 14 residues. The CDR3 is CASSQEGPRDEQFF. In DNA, the CDR3 is TGTGCCAGCAGCCAAGAAGGTCCCAGGGATGAGCAGTTCTTC.

This chain connects TRBV7-2 to TRBJ2-1; D may be TRBD1 or TRBD2 (6 bases each). V was pared by 1 base and J by 7 bases, with 14 bases between. Germline CDR1 and CDR2: SGHTA and FQGNSA. CDR3 length: 15 residues. This CDR3 is CASSLGRRGRNEQFF. CDR3 nucleotide sequence: TGTGCCAGCAGCTTAGGCCGTAGGGGGAGGAATGAGCAGTTCTTC.

This clonotype was seen only a few times. This chain joins TRBV24-1 and TRBJ2-1; D unresolved. Germline values: CDR1 KGHDR, CDR2 SFDVKD. V lost 3 bases, J lost 7 bases, and 9 bases lay in between. This CDR3 region has 13 residues. CDR3 sequence reads: CATSDAVWNEQFF. The DNA of the CDR3 is TGTGCCACCAGTGATGCCGTATGGAATGAGCAGTTCTTC.

In its sample, this clonotype was seen many times. CDR3 loop: CASSFGGKNIQYF. The CDR3 nucleotides are TGTGCCAGCAGCTTTGGTGGCAAAAACATTCAGTACTTC. The J gene is TRBJ2-4, the V gene TRBV7-2, with D unresolved. CDR1 SGHTA and CDR2 FQGNSA come from the germline V gene. This CDR3 is built from 13 residues. V lost 3 bases and J 3 bases, leaving 6 bases between the germline ends.

This clonotype showed up just a few times. The gene calls are TRBV5-6 and TRBJ2-1, with 8 positions matching TRBD2. The CDR3 consists of 15 residues. Germline lookup yields CDR1 SGHDT and CDR2 YYEEEE. The J segment lost 8 bases and the V segment lost 1 base, leaving 8 bases of the junction unmatched. The CDR3 here is CASSLYRRGGYEQFF. The CDR3 nucleotides are TGTGCCAGCAGCTTGTACCGTCGGGGGGGCTATGAGCAGTTCTTC.

The sample holds many counts of this clonotype. The V gene is TRBV7-8, the J gene TRBJ2-2; D may be TRBD1 (6 bases). V lost 1 base and J lost 7, with 10 bases in between. CDR1 is SGHVS, CDR2 FQNEAQ, per germline. The CDR3 extends over 14 amino acids. The CDR3 region is CASSLDRVFGELFF. DNA for the CDR3: TGTGCCAGCAGCTTAGACAGGGTTTTCGGGGAGCTGTTTTTT.

V gene TRBV20-1 combines with J gene TRBJ2-5, with D possibly matching TRBD2 (6 bases). The CDR3 spans 13 residues. V gave up 1 base and J gave up 5 bases, with 11 bases separating them. In germline, CDR1 is DFQATT, CDR2 SNEGSKA (reference sequence). DNA for the CDR3: TGCAGTGCTAGAGTAACTAGCACGGAGACCCAGTACTTC. Its translation: CSARVTSTETQYF.

The chain recombines TRBV29-1 with TRBJ2-7, with D unresolved. The V end lost 5 bases, the J end lost 1 base, and 18 bases lay between the germline ends. The CDR3 runs 15 residues. Looked up from germline, CDR1 is SQVTM and CDR2 is ANQGSEA. The DNA of the CDR3 is TGCAGCGTTAGTGGCCTCCGGACCAATTCCTACGAGCAGTACTTC. It codes for CSVSGLRTNSYEQYF.

The chain has TRBV6-2 or TRBV6-3 and TRBJ2-1, with D perhaps matching TRBD1 or TRBD2 (5 bases each). CDR3 length equals 15 residues. Trimming removed 6 bases at V and 0 bases at J, with 12 bases between. The germline CDR1 and CDR2 sequences are MNHEY and SVGEGT. The CDR3 reads CASRGTGSSYNEQFF. For the CDR3, the DNA is TGTGCCAGCAGGGGGACGGGGAGCTCCTACAATGAGCAGTTCTTC.

The V gene is TRBV29-1, the J gene TRBJ2-1, with D possibly being TRBD1 or TRBD2 (5 bases each). Trimming removed 6 bases at V and 1 base at J, with 19 bases between. CDR3 length equals 16 residues. CDR1 SQVTM and CDR2 ANQGSEA come from the germline V gene. The CDR3 sequence is CSVGAERVSSYNEQFF. The DNA of the CDR3 is TGCAGCGTCGGGGCGGAACGTGTTAGTTCCTACAATGAGCAGTTCTTC.

This clonotype was counted ten times or more. V is TRBV10-3 and J is TRBJ2-1; 8 positions agree with TRBD2. Germline CDR1 reads ENHRY; CDR2 reads SYGVKD. Germline trimming cut 0 bases from V and 5 bases from J; bases unmatched to any gene: 12. This CDR3 comprises 18 residues. CDR3 nucleotide sequence: TGTGCCATCAGTGAGTCGGGATCCACGAGCGGGAGCCACAATGAGCAGTTCTTC. Protein product: CAISESGSTSGSHNEQFF.

The chain carries TRBV3-1 and TRBJ2-5; 11 bases map to TRBD2. The germline gives CDR1 LGHDT, CDR2 YNNKEL (reference sequence). V lost 4 bases and J lost 8; bases outside the gene matches: 15. This CDR3 contains 17 residues. CDR3 residues: CASSPLAGGGYQKTQYF. The CDR3 DNA is TGTGCCAGCAGCCCCCTAGCGGGGGGCGGTTACCAGAAAACCCAGTACTTC.

V is TRBV11-2 and J is TRBJ1-5, with D tentatively TRBD1 (5 bases). The CDR3 length is 18 residues. Germline-derived CDR1 and CDR2 are SGHAT and FQNNGV. With 2 bases removed from V and 0 bases from J, the gap between germline ends came to 17 bases. As DNA, the CDR3 is TGTGCCAGCAGCTTAAGTAATCCAGGGAGCTATAGCAATCAGCCCCAGCATTTT. Translation gives CASSLSNPGSYSNQPQHF.

This chain connects TRBV6-2 or TRBV6-3 to TRBJ1-2, with D unclear. The CDR3 loop spans 13 amino acids. V lost 6 bases to trimming and J lost 4 bases, with 12 bases between them. Germline assignment: CDR1 MNHEY and CDR2 SVGEGT. The CDR3 here is CASSKGRVYGYTF. Written as DNA, the CDR3 is TGTGCCAGCAGCAAAGGGAGGGTCTATGGCTACACCTTC.

This clonotype was detected ten times or more. The V call is TRBV29-1, the J call TRBJ2-7; TRBD1 is a possible D gene (6 bases). Germline CDR1 SQVTM, CDR2 ANQGSEA. The CDR3 extends over 15 amino acids. With 3 bases removed from V and 0 bases from J, the gap between germline ends came to 15 bases. The CDR3 reads CSVEIWGQSSYEQYF. In DNA form, the CDR3 reads TGCAGCGTTGAGATTTGGGGGCAGAGCTCCTACGAGCAGTACTTC.

This clonotype came up many times. The chain has TRBV10-3 and TRBJ1-5; maybe TRBD1 (5 bases). Germline assignment: CDR1 ENHRY and CDR2 SYGVKD. This CDR3 is built from 13 residues. Between the trimmed V and J ends, which lost 3 bases and 7 bases, there was a span of 10 bases. CDR3 DNA sequence: TGTGCCATCAGTGACAGGGCAGGGCAGCCCCAGCATTTT. Its protein product is CAISDRAGQPQHF.

This chain uses TRBV29-1 with TRBJ2-5, with D tentatively TRBD1 or TRBD2 (5 bases each). Trimming shortened V by 6 bases and J by 5 bases, and 10 bases separated the two germline ends. Germline assignment: CDR1 SQVTM and CDR2 ANQGSEA. The CDR3 sequence is 11 residues long. CDR3 DNA: TGCAGCGTGGGACCTGGGGAGACCCAGTACTTC. Amino acid sequence: CSVGPGETQYF.